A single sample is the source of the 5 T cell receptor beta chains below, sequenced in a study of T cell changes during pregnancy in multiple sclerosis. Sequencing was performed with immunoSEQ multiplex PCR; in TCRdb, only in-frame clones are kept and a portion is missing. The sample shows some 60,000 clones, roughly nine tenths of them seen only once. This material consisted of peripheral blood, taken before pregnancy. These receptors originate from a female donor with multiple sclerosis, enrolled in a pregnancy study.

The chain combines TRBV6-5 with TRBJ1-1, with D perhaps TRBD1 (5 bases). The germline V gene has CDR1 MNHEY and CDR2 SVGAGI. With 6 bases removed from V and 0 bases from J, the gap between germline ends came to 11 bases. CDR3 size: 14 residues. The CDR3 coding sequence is TGTGCCAGCAGCAAGGGACTCATGAACACTGAAGCTTTCTTT. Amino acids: CASSKGLMNTEAFF.

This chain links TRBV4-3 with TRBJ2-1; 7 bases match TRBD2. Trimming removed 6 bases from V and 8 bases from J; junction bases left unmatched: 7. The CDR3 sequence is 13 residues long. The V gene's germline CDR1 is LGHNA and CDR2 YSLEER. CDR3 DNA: TGCGCCAGCAGTTTTGGGGGGGGATATGAGCAGTTCTTC. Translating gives CASSFGGGYEQFF.

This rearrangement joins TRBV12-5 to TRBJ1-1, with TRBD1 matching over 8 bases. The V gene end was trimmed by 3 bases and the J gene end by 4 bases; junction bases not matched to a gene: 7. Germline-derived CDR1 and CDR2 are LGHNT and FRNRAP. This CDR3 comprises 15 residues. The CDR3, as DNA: TGTGCTAGTGGTTTTGACAGGGGTTTTGGCACTGAAGCTTTCTTT. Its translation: CASGFDRGFGTEAFF.

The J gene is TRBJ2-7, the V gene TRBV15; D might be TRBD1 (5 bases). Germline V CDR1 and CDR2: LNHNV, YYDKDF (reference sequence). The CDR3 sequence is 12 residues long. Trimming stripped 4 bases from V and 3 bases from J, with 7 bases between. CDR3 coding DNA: TGTGCCACCAGCACAGACAGCTACGAGCAGTACTTC. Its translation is CATSTDSYEQYF.

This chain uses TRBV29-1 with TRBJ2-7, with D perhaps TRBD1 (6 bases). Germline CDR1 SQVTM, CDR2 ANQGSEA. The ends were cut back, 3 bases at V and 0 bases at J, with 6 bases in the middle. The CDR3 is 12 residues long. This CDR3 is CSVDRGSYEQYF. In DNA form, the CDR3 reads TGCAGCGTTGACAGGGGCTCCTACGAGCAGTACTTC.